Each of the 21 T cell receptor beta chains below was sequenced from the same sample in a study of tissue T cells after allogeneic stem cell transplantation. TCRdb keeps only in-frame clones here, not all; method: immunoSEQ multiplex PCR. This table has about 50,000 clones, less than 75% appearing once. Sequenced sample: sorted cells pooled from one or two spleens. Source of these receptors: a pool of C57BL/6 mice in good health.

Comments on this clone: Germline and genes here are mouse. The CDR3 is cut off 1 residue early in the read; its end comes from the germline J gene. The chain has TRBV13-3 and TRBJ1-1; D is undetermined. Between the trimmed V and J ends, which lost 2 bases and 2 bases, there was a span of 1 base. The CDR3 covers 11 residues. CDR1 is NNHDY, CDR2 SYVADS, per germline. The CDR3 loop is CASSDNTEVFF. The CDR3 DNA, read in part, is TGTGCCAGCAGTGACAACACAGAAGTCTTC.

For this clone: Gene names denote mouse genes. The read ends 1 residue early relative to the CDR3; the germline J gene fills the gap. The V gene is TRBV15, the J gene TRBJ2-3; 11 bases align to TRBD2. The V gene end was trimmed by 4 bases and the J gene end by 2 bases; junction bases not matched to a gene: 5. The CDR3 length is 16 residues. Germline CDR1 is SGHND and CDR2 is FRSKSL. The CDR3 is CASSWRTGGSAETLYF. CDR3 DNA (partial): TGTGCCAGCAGTTGGCGGACTGGGGGGTCTGCAGAAACGCTGTAT.

This clone was picked up a small number of times. Genes here carry mouse names. The missing CDR3 end, 1 residue past where the read stops, is filled in from the germline J gene. The chain uses TRBV14 and TRBJ2-7; no clear D. This CDR3 has 11 residues. Germline values: CDR1 SGHDT, CDR2 FRDEAV. The V end was cut by 0 bases, the J end by 4 bases, with 2 bases between. CDR3 loop: CASSFWYEQYF. The sequenced part of the CDR3 DNA is TGTGCCAGCAGTTTCTGGTATGAACAGTAC.

Note on this clone: The gene names here belong to mouse. The sequenced fragment ends 1 residue before the CDR3 boundary, so the rest is inferred from the germline J gene. The V gene is TRBV29, the J gene TRBJ2-7, with D unresolved. The CDR3 spans 11 residues. Per the germline V gene, CDR1 is MSHET and CDR2 is SYDVDS. V was clipped by 7 bases and J by 0 bases, with 4 bases between them. CDR3 sequence reads: CASTDSYEQYF. The CDR3 bases that were read are TGTGCTAGCACAGACTCCTATGAACAGTAC.

As regards this clone: Mouse germline and gene names are used. Coverage ceases 1 residue before the CDR3 finishes, and the germline J gene fills in the end. The rearrangement joins TRBV15 to TRBJ2-4, with 11 bases that match TRBD1. Per the germline V gene, CDR1 is SGHND and CDR2 is FRSKSL. V shed 1 base and J 2 bases; nucleotides not matched to a gene: 5. This CDR3 spans 17 amino acids. CDR3 in amino acids: CASSLERDRGIQNTLYF. CDR3 DNA, as far as it was read: TGTGCCAGCAGTTTAGAGCGGGACAGGGGGATTCAAAACACCTTGTAC. Supplemented by reference TRBV15 and TRBJ2-4, the full variable domain reads DAGVTQTPRHEVAEKGQTIILKCEPVSGHNDLFWYRQTKIQGLELLSYFRSKSLMEDGGAFKDRFKAEMLNSSFSTLKIQPTEPKDSAVYLCASSLERDRGIQNTLYFGAGTRLSVL.

About this clone: Gene names are mouse gene names. The read ends 1 residue early relative to the CDR3; the germline J gene fills the gap. The chain carries TRBV31 and TRBJ1-1; the D gene is possibly TRBD1 (6 bases). The CDR3 runs to 13 residues. Trimming left V 5 bases short and J 0 bases short, with 10 bases between. Per the germline V gene, CDR1 is GKSSPN and CDR2 is SITVG. The CDR3 bases that were read are TGTGCCTGGGGGGGACAAGCAAACACAGAAGTCTTC. Its translation: CAWGGQANTEVF. The full CDR3 sequence reads CAWGGQANTEVFF.

As for this clone: Germline and genes: mouse. The DNA ends 1 residue before the CDR3 does, and the rest of the CDR3 is filled in from the germline J gene. The chain combines TRBV31 with TRBJ2-5; the D gene is possibly TRBD2 (7 bases). V dropped 1 base and J dropped 6 bases, with 11 bases sitting between them. CDR3 length: 13 residues. Germline lookup yields CDR1 GKSSPN and CDR2 SITVG. CDR3 bases read: TGTGCCTGGAGTCCGGGGGGCTTGGACACCCAGTAC. This encodes CAWSPGGLDTQY. The whole CDR3 protein is CAWSPGGLDTQYF. Variable domain in full (rest from reference TRBV31 and TRBJ2-5): AQTIHQWPVAEIKAVGSPLSLGCTIKGKSSPNLYWYWQATGGTLQQLFYSITVGQVESVVQLNLSASRPKDDQFILSTEKLLLSHSGFYLCAWSPGGLDTQYFGPGTRLLVL.

As regards this clone: Mouse gene names apply. This CDR3 reads CASSLRRVEEVFF. The sequenced part of the CDR3 DNA is TGTGCCAGCTCTCTCCGCAGGGTGGAGGAAGTCTTC. The chain has TRBV12-2 and TRBJ1-1, with D possibly matching TRBD1 (5 bases). The observed sequence ends 1 residue before the CDR3 terminus, with the missing tail filled in from the germline J gene. The CDR3 is 13 amino acids. V was shortened by 0 bases and J by 8 bases, with 12 bases between the two germline ends. Germline V gene sequence: CDR1 SGHLS, CDR2 HYDKME.

A note on this clone: Gene names and germline refer to mouse. The read finishes 1 residue shy of the CDR3 end, and the germline J gene is used to complete it. The chain has TRBV20 and TRBJ2-1; tentatively, D is TRBD1 (6 bases). Germline V gene sequence: CDR1 GFQATS, CDR2 STVNSAI. V lost 4 bases to trimming and J lost 4 bases, with 11 bases between them. The CDR3 is 13 amino acids. The CDR3 is CGAKGDTYAEQFF. CDR3 DNA (partial): TGTGGTGCTAAGGGGGACACATATGCTGAGCAGTTC.

This clone was observed once. Gene labels here are mouse ones. The CDR3 end falls 1 residue outside the read, so it is completed with the germline J gene. The chain uses TRBV3 and TRBJ2-1; D gene uncertain. Germline lookup yields CDR1 SNHLY and CDR2 FYNGKV (reference sequence). The CDR3 runs to 13 residues. V was clipped by 2 bases and J by 6 bases, with 8 bases between them. The CDR3 bases that were read are TGTGCCAGCAGCTTATCGGGGTTTGCTGAGCAGTTC. Protein product: CASSLSGFAEQF. In full, the CDR3 reads CASSLSGFAEQFF.

Comment on this clone: Gene names follow the mouse nomenclature. The read comes to an end 1 residue before the CDR3 does, leaving the germline J gene to fill in the end. This chain links TRBV19 with TRBJ2-5, with 10 nucleotides matching TRBD2. The germline gives CDR1 FNHDT, CDR2 SITEND (reference sequence). The V and J ends lost 5 bases and 3 bases, in that order; junction bases with no gene match: 6. The CDR3 length is 15 residues. The CDR3 protein is CASSPLLGGQDTQYF. The covered CDR3 bases are TGTGCCAGCAGCCCCTTACTGGGGGGGCAAGACACCCAGTAC.

This clone was observed a few times. Gene labels here are mouse ones. The read is 1 residue too short to cover the CDR3 end, so that end is filled in from the germline J gene. This chain connects TRBV16 to TRBJ1-4, with 7 nucleotides matching TRBD1. The CDR3 is 13 residues long. The V gene end was trimmed by 5 bases and the J gene end by 5 bases; junction bases not matched to a gene: 2. CDR1 is SGHSA and CDR2 is FRNQAP in the germline V gene. The CDR3 is CASSETGNERLFF. The part of the CDR3 DNA that was read is TGTGCAAGCAGCGAGACAGGGAACGAAAGATTATTT.

In the case of this clone: Here the gene names and germline are mouse. Read sequence stops 1 residue before the CDR3 end, and the germline J gene provides the missing end. V is TRBV2 and J is TRBJ2-3, with a possible D match to TRBD1 (5 bases). Germline assignment: CDR1 LGHNA and CDR2 YSYQKL. CDR3 size: 17 residues. V gave up 3 bases and J gave up 0 bases, with 16 bases separating them. CDR3 protein: CASSHRTNFFSAETLYF. The CDR3 DNA, read in part, is TGTGCCAGCAGCCACAGGACAAATTTTTTTAGTGCAGAAACGCTGTAT.

As regards this clone: Gene names and germline match the mouse. The read ends 1 residue before the CDR3 terminus; that terminus is restored from the germline J gene. The rearrangement joins TRBV16 to TRBJ2-2, with D tentatively TRBD1 (6 bases). In germline, CDR1 is SGHSA, CDR2 FRNQAP. The V and J ends lost 6 bases and 2 bases respectively, with 10 bases between them. This CDR3 is built from 14 residues. Incomplete CDR3 DNA: TGTGCAAGCAGACCGGGACATAACACCGGGCAGCTCTAC. Translation gives CASRPGHNTGQLY. Given in full, the CDR3 is CASRPGHNTGQLYF.

A note on this clone: The genes and germline here are from mouse. The sequenced fragment ends 1 residue before the CDR3 boundary, so the rest is inferred from the germline J gene. This chain links TRBV12-1 with TRBJ2-7; a possible D gene is TRBD2 (7 bases). CDR3 size: 13 residues. Trimming took off 1 base at V and 3 bases at J, with 9 bases between the two ends. Germline CDR1 SGHSN, CDR2 HYEKVE. CDR3 amino acids: CASSLGGLYEQYF. The sequenced part of the CDR3 DNA is TGTGCCAGCTCTCTGGGGGGCCTCTATGAACAGTAC. Filled out from reference TRBV12-1 and TRBJ2-7, the complete variable domain reads DSGVVQSPRHIIKEKGGRSVLTCIPISGHSNVVWYQQTLGKELKFLIQHYEKVERDKGFLPSRFSVQQFDDYHSEMNMSALELEDSAMYFCASSLGGLYEQYFGPGTRLTVL.

On this clone itself: Mouse gene names apply. The read comes to an end 1 residue before the CDR3 does, leaving the germline J gene to fill in the end. V is TRBV16 and J is TRBJ2-2; perhaps TRBD1 as D (6 bases). Germline assignment: CDR1 SGHSA and CDR2 FRNQAP. The CDR3 has 15 residues. The ends were cut back, 1 base at V and 4 bases at J, with 10 bases in the middle. The CDR3 DNA, read in part, is TGTGCAAGCAGCTTAGGAGGGGGTGGCACCGGGCAGCTCTAC. This gives the protein CASSLGGGGTGQLY. The full CDR3 protein is CASSLGGGGTGQLYF.

This clone was seen a few times. Genes and germline come from the mouse. Coverage ceases 1 residue before the CDR3 finishes, and the germline J gene fills in the end. The V gene is TRBV3, the J gene TRBJ2-7; 7 positions match TRBD1. CDR3 length equals 14 residues. Germline CDR1 and CDR2: SNHLY and FYNGKV (reference sequence). Unmatched junction bases numbered 5, after V lost 5 bases and J lost 1 base. The CDR3 loop is CASSPSGQSYEQYF. The sequenced part of the CDR3 DNA is TGTGCCAGCAGCCCCTCGGGACAGTCCTATGAACAGTAC.

A remark on this clone: The genes are named according to mouse. The read is 1 residue too short to cover the CDR3 end, so that end is filled in from the germline J gene. The gene calls are TRBV19 and TRBJ2-1; 8 bases are shared with TRBD2. The CDR3 contains 14 residues. From germline, CDR1 is FNHDT and CDR2 SITEND (reference sequence). The J segment lost 5 bases and the V segment lost 2 bases, leaving 3 bases of the junction unmatched. This chain's CDR3 is CASSILWGDAEQFF. The covered CDR3 bases are TGTGCCAGCAGTATTCTCTGGGGGGATGCTGAGCAGTTC.

This clone was seen once. Mouse names are used for the genes. The read terminates 1 residue ahead of where the CDR3 ends, so the germline J gene completes it. In the same sample, other DNA sequences code for this CDR3. The V gene is TRBV31, the J gene TRBJ2-7, with unresolved D. The CDR3 is 12 amino acids. Germline CDR1 GKSSPN, CDR2 SITVG. Trimming pared 0 bases from V and 4 bases from J, leaving 7 bases between. CDR3 bases read: TGTGCCTGGAGTCTAGTTCAATATGAACAGTAC. Amino acid sequence: CAWSLVQYEQY. The full CDR3 protein reads CAWSLVQYEQYF. The full variable domain, rest sourced from reference TRBV31 and TRBJ2-7, is AQTIHQWPVAEIKAVGSPLSLGCTIKGKSSPNLYWYWQATGGTLQQLFYSITVGQVESVVQLNLSASRPKDDQFILSTEKLLLSHSGFYLCAWSLVQYEQYFGPGTRLTVL.

Note on this clone: Mouse names are used for the genes. The observed sequence ends 1 residue before the CDR3 terminus, with the missing tail filled in from the germline J gene. V and J are TRBV30 and TRBJ1-4; D ambiguous. CDR1 and CDR2 from the germline V gene are SQVVS and ANEGSEA. CDR3 length equals 11 residues. Trimming removed 1 base at V and 7 bases at J, with 4 bases between. CDR3 DNA (partial): TGTAGTTCTAGAGTGGGCGAAAGATTATTT. The encoded protein is CSSRVGERLF. The whole CDR3 sequence reads CSSRVGERLFF.

As to this clone: Genes and germline come from the mouse. The read ends 1 residue before the CDR3 terminus; that terminus is restored from the germline J gene. The V call is TRBV1, the J call TRBJ1-3; weak D call: TRBD1 (6 bases). The CDR3 has 14 residues. The V and J ends lost 4 bases and 0 bases respectively, with 7 bases between them. The germline V gene has CDR1 NSQYPW and CDR2 LRSPGD (reference sequence). The CDR3 loop reads CTCSGQDSGNTLYF. The covered CDR3 bases are TGCACCTGCAGTGGACAGGATTCTGGAAATACGCTCTAT.